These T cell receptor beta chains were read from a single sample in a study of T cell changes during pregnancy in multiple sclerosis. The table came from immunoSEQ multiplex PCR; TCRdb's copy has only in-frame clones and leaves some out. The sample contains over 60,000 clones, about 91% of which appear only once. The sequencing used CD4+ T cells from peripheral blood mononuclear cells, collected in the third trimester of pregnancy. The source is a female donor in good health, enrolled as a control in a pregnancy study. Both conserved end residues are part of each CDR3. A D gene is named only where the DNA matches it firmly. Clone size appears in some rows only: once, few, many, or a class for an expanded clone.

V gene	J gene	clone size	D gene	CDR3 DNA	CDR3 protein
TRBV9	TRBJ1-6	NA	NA	TGTGCCAGCAGCGTCGACGGGTATAATTCACCCCTCCACTTT	CASSVDGYNSPLHF
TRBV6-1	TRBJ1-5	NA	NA	TGTGCCAGCAGTGACCCGATACAGGGTTCTAATCAGCCCCAGCATTTT	CASSDPIQGSNQPQHF
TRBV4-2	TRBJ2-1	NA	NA	TGTGCCAGCAGCCAATTGTTTGCGGGGAATTACAATGAGCAGTTCTTC	CASSQLFAGNYNEQFF
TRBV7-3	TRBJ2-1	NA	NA	TGTGCCAGCAGCTTAAGTCGGGACACTGGTGAGCAGTTCTTC	CASSLSRDTGEQFF
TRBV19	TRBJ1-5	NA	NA	TGTGCCAGTAGTATATTAGGGACACGGAATCAGCCCCAGCATTTT	CASSILGTRNQPQHF
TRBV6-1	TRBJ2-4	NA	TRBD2	TGTGCCAGCAGTGACGGACCCGGGAGGGCCAAAAACATTCAGTACTTC	CASSDGPGRAKNIQYF
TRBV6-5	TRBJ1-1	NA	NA	TGTGCCAGCAGCTACCCGACTGGGTTGGCTTTCTTT	CASSYPTGLAFF
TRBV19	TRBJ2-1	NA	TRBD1	TGTGCCAGTAGTATTAACGGACAGGTTCGACCGGAGCAGTTCTTC	CASSINGQVRPEQFF
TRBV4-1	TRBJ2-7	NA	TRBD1	TGCGCCAGCAGCCAGGCGGACAGGAACAACTACGAGCAGTACTTC	CASSQADRNNYEQYF
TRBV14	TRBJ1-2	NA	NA	TGTGCCAGCAGCCAAGTTGCGGTCTATGGCTACACCTTC	CASSQVAVYGYTF
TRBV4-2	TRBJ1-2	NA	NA	TGTGCCAGCAGTCGGGAGGAGGGGAGGTATGGCTACACCTTC	CASSREEGRYGYTF
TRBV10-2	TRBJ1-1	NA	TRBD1	TGCGCCAGCAGTGAAACCCTCCGGACAGGGGGCCGGGGAGCTTTCTTT	CASSETLRTGGRGAFF
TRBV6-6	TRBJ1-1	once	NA	TGTGCCAGCAGTTACGGCAGGGGACCGAACACTGAAGCTTTCTTT	CASSYGRGPNTEAFF
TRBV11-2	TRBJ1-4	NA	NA	TGTGCCAGCAGCTTAGGTACAGGGTCCAATGAAAAACTGTTTTTT	CASSLGTGSNEKLFF